The source of this T cell receptor beta chain is a study of blood T cell repertoires in COVID-19. The germline CDR1 and CDR2 sequences are SGDLS and YYNGEE. Germline trimming cut 0 bases from V and 6 bases from J; bases unmatched to any gene: 7. This CDR3 is built from 17 residues. The authors' processing: Reference gene primer amplification yielded estimated nucleated cell counts. Method: immunoSEQ multiplex PCR; TCRdb's copy keeps in-frame clones and lacks some. D and trimming were read from the DNA, whereas the V and J calls and clone size are those reported in that table. The sample yields 96,000 or so clones, 81% seen once.

The source of this sequence is a man older than 75 with COVID-19, enrolled during active disease. The sequenced sample consisted of peripheral blood. This sequence joins TRBV9 and TRBJ2-1; the match to TRBD2 covers 12 bases. CDR3 in DNA: TGTGCCAGCAGCGTAGGGACTAGCGGGAAACGGGCCAATGAGCAGTTCTTC. Protein: CASSVGTSGKRANEQFF.